This T cell receptor beta chain was observed in a study of PD-L1 blockade in urothelial cancer. Across the whole study: Analyses were performed on blood at 3 weeks after treatment start (the second dose) and at 6 weeks.

Regarding time point: peripheral blood 6 weeks after treatment start. This CDR3 comprises 14 residues. V lost 7 bases, J lost 4 bases, and 16 bases lay in between. Germline lookup yields CDR1 SEHNR and CDR2 FQNEAQ (reference sequence). Added to each PCR by spiking were synthetic TCR analog templates. Assay: immunoSEQ multiplex PCR; the TCRdb copy retains only in-frame clones and omits some. This repertoire shows some 120,000 clones, more than 70% found once; its top ten account for approximately 2.4%. This sequence was found in a man aged 50-59 years with urothelial cancer. The chain links TRBV7-9 to TRBJ1-1, with a possible D match to TRBD1 (5 bases). The specimen comprised PBMCs, sampled around atezolizumab (anti-PD-L1) treatment. The CDR3 loop is CASTPPGGGTEAFF. The CDR3 nucleotides read TGTGCCAGCACCCCCCCGGGGGGTGGCACTGAAGCTTTCTTT.